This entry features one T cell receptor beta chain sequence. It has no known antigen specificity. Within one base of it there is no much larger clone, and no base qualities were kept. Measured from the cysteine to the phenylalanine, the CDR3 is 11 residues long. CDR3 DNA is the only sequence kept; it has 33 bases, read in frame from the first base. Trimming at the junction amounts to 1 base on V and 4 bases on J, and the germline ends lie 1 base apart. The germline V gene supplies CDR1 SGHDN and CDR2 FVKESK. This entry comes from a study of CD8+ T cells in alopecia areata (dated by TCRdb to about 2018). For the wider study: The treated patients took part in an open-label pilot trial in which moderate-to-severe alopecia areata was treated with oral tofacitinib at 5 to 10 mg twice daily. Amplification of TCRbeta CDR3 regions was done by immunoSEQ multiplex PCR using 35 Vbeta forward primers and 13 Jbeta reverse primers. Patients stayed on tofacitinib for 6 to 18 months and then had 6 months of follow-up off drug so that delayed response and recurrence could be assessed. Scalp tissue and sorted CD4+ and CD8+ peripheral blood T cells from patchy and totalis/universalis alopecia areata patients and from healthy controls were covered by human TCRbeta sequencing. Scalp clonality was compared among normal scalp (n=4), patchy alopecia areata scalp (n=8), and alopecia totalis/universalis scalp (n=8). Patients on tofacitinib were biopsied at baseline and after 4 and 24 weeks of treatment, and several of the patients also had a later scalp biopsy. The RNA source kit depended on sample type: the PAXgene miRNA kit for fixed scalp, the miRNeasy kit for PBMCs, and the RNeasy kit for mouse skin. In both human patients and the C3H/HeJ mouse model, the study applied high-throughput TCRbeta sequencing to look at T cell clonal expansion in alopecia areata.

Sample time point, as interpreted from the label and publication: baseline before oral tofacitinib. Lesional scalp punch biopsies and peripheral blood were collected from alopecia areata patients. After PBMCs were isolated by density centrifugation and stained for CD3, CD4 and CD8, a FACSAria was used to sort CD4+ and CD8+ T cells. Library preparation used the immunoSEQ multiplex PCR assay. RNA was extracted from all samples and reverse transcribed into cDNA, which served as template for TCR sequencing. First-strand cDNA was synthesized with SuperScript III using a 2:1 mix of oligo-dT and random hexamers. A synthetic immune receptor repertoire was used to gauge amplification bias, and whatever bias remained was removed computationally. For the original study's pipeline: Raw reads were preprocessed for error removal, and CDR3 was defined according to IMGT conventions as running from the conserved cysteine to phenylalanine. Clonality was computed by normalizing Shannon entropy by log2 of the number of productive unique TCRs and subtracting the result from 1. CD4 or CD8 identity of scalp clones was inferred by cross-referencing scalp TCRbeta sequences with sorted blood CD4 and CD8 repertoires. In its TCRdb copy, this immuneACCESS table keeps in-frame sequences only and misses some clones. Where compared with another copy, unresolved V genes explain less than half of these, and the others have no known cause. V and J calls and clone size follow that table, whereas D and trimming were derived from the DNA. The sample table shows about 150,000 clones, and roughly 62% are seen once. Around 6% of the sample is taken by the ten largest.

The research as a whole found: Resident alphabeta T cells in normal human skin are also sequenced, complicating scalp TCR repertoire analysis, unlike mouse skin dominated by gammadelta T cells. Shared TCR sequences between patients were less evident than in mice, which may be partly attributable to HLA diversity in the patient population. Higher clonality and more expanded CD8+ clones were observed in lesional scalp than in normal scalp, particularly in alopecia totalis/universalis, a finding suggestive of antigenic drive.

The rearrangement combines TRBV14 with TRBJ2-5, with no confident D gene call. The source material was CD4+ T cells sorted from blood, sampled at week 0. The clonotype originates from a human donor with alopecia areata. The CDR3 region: CASSQAETQYF. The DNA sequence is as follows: TGTGCCAGCAGCCAAGCAGAGACCCAGTACTTC.